This TCR beta chain was observed in a study of T cell responses to AZD1222 COVID-19 vaccine. The CDR3 length is 18 residues. J was trimmed by 4 bases and V by 1 base; bases with no gene match: 12. Per germline, CDR1 MNHEY and CDR2 SMNVEV (reference sequence). Findings of the study overall: Repertoire sampling occurred only after the peak T cell response.

Repertoires were generated with immunoSEQ multiplex PCR, while TCRdb's copy carries only in-frame clones and drops some. The sample has around 94,000 clones, 85% seen once; the top ten hold more than 3.5%. This clone has only one observation. Antigen specificity is unknown. This receptor was identified in an adult who received the AZD1222 COVID-19 vaccine. The sample was peripheral blood, taken 28 days after the second AZD1222 dose. The chain has TRBV27 and TRBJ2-7; TRBD2 matches 11 bases. The CDR3 region has the DNA TGTGCCAGCAGTTTATGGCCCGGGACTAGCGGTTTAGCTTACGAGCAGTACTTC. It yields the protein CASSLWPGTSGLAYEQYF.